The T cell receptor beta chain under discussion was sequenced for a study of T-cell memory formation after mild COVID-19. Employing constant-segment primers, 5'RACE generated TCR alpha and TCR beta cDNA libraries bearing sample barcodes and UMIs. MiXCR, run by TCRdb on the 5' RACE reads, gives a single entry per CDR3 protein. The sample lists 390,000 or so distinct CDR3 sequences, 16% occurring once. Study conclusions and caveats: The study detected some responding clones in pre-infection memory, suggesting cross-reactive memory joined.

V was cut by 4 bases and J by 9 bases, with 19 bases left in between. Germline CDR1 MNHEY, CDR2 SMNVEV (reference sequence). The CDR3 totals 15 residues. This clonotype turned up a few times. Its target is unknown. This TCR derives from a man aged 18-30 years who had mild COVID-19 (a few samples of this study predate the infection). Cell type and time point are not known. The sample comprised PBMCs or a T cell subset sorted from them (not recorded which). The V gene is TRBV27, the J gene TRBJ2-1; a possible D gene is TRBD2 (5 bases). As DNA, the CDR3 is TGTGCCAGCAGTTCCACGGCGGTTCTAGGGAGTGAGCAGTTCTTC. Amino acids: CASSSTAVLGSEQFF.